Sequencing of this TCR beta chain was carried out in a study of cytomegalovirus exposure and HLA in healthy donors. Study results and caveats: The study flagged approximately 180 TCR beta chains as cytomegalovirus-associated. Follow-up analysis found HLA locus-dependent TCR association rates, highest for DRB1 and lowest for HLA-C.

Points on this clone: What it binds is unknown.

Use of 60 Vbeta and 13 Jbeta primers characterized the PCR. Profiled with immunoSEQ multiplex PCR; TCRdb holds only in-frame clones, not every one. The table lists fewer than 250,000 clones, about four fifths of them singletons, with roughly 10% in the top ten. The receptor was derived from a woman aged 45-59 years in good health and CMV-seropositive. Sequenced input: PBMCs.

The CDR3 protein is CAWSAGQGNTGELFF. The CDR3 DNA sequence: TGTGCCTGGAGTGCAGGACAGGGGAACACCGGGGAGCTGTTTTTT. This rearrangement joins TRBV30 to TRBJ2-2, with 8 bases aligning to TRBD1. The V gene end was trimmed by 1 base and the J gene end by 1 base; junction bases not matched to a gene: 2. The CDR3 loop spans 15 amino acids. Germline V gene sequence: CDR1 GTSNPN, CDR2 SVGIG (reference sequence).